This T cell receptor beta chain originates from a study of blood T cell repertoires in COVID-19. About the research overall: Spain, Italy and the United States supplied samples that represented acute and convalescent COVID-19.

As originally analysed: Estimated nucleated cell counts came from reference gene primer amplification. Clones were sequenced by immunoSEQ multiplex PCR, and TCRdb holds only the in-frame ones, with some missing. V and J calls and clone size are those listed in that table; D and trimming were worked out from the DNA. Of some 200,000 clones in the sample, 70% to 90% were seen once. This CDR3 has 21 amino acids. CDR1 is SGHDN, CDR2 FVKESK, per germline. Trimming at V came to 4 bases and at J to 2 bases, leaving 22 bases not matched to a gene. This sequence was found in a man between 18 and 35 years old with active or convalescent COVID-19. The rearrangement uses TRBV14 and TRBJ2-1; 8 bases agree with TRBD2. Sequenced input: peripheral blood. CDR3 residues: CASSLKGHGRELSGTYNEQFF. The CDR3 nucleotides read TGTGCCAGCAGCCTTAAGGGGCACGGGAGGGAACTATCCGGCACCTACAATGAGCAGTTCTTC.